The clone carrying this T cell receptor (beta chain) appeared once. The sample comes from a study of blood T cell repertoires in COVID-19. Study details: The samples span acute and convalescent COVID-19 from the United States, Italy and Spain. Sources were T cells, B-cell-depleted T cells, or PBMCs; the material itself was cDNA or gDNA.

In the source study's methods: Reference gene primer amplification yielded estimated nucleated cell counts. TCRdb keeps only in-frame clones here, not all; method: immunoSEQ multiplex PCR. The V and J calls and clone size were taken over from that table, and D and trimming were inferred from the DNA. In the table there are about 110,000 clones, 71% of which are singletons. CDR3 length: 17 residues. From germline, CDR1 is MGHRA and CDR2 YSYEKL. The V gene lost 0 bases and the J gene lost 2 bases, with 13 bases spanning the gap. Material for sequencing was peripheral blood. The chain has TRBV4-1 and TRBJ2-2; a weak D match, TRBD2 (6 bases). The TCR sequence derives from a human donor with acute or convalescent COVID-19. The donor label of this sample is uncertain. CDR3 in amino acids: CASSQDWGLSNTGELFF. The CDR3 DNA sequence: TGCGCCAGCAGCCAAGATTGGGGACTTAGTAACACCGGGGAGCTGTTTTTT.